These 7 T cell receptor beta chains were sequenced from one sample in a study of OX40 agonist ivuxolimab in advanced cancers. Data came from immunoSEQ multiplex PCR; TCRdb stores just in-frame clones and leaves some out. The sample has under 55,000 clones, more than 75% seen once. The input for sequencing was CD4+ or CD8+ T cells sorted from blood, taken in a trial of the OX40 agonist ivuxolimab. The receptor set was obtained from an adult with an advanced solid tumor such as melanoma, head and neck, liver or kidney cancer.

The gene calls are TRBV6-1 and TRBJ2-3; no clear D. CDR3 size: 14 residues. Germline CDR1 reads MNHNS; CDR2 reads SASEGT. Trimming took 1 base from V and 2 from J, leaving 7 bases between them. The chain's CDR3 is CASSEVVVTDTQYF. CDR3 DNA: TGTGCCAGCAGTGAAGTCGTAGTCACAGATACGCAGTATTTT.

This sequence joins TRBV4-1 and TRBJ2-3, with TRBD2 as a possible D gene (5 bases). In germline, CDR1 is MGHRA, CDR2 YSYEKL. There are 15 residues in the CDR3. Trimming pared 5 bases from V and 5 bases from J, leaving 17 bases between. The CDR3, as DNA: TGCGCCAGCAGCGGTCCCAGCCCGGGGATAGATACGCAGTATTTT. This sequence encodes CASSGPSPGIDTQYF.

The V call is TRBV27, the J call TRBJ2-3; D perhaps matches TRBD2 (6 bases). The CDR3 has 15 amino acids. Per the germline V gene, CDR1 is MNHEY and CDR2 is SMNVEV (reference sequence). Trimming removed 5 bases from V and 5 bases from J, with 17 bases in between. The chain's CDR3 is CASSQRAPRLDTQYF. CDR3 in DNA: TGTGCCAGCAGTCAGCGGGCCCCCCGTCTAGATACGCAGTATTTT.

The chain recombines TRBV14 with TRBJ2-3; 9 bases agree with TRBD2. From germline, CDR1 is SGHDN and CDR2 FVKESK. The CDR3 sequence is 19 residues long. Germline trimming cut 0 bases from V and 2 bases from J; bases unmatched to any gene: 12. CDR3 region: CASSQDLVLTSGNTDTQYF. In DNA form, the CDR3 reads TGTGCCAGCAGCCAAGATCTTGTCCTGACTAGCGGAAACACAGATACGCAGTATTTT.

This clone has a handful of counts. The V and J genes are TRBV27 and TRBJ2-7, with TRBD1 matching over 10 bases. The CDR3 totals 16 residues. Germline CDR1 is MNHEY and CDR2 is SMNVEV (reference sequence). The trim removed 3 bases at V and 3 bases at J, leaving 8 bases unmatched. The chain's CDR3 is CASSFSPGTGVYEQYF. The DNA for the CDR3 is TGTGCCAGCAGTTTCTCACCCGGGACAGGGGTCTACGAGCAGTACTTC.

The rearrangement uses TRBV5-8 and TRBJ2-5; unclear D gene. This CDR3 is 13 amino acids long. Trimming took 4 bases from V and 3 from J, leaving 10 bases between them. Germline V gene sequence: CDR1 SGHTS, CDR2 YDEGEE. CDR3 sequence reads: CASSPLAEETQYF. CDR3 in DNA: TGTGCCAGCAGCCCACTCGCGGAAGAGACCCAGTACTTC.

The chain is built from TRBV6-5 and TRBJ2-7; TRBD2 is a possible D gene (6 bases). The J call is in doubt because the DNA end fits TRBJ2-1 better. The CDR3 length is 13 residues. Germline V gene data show CDR1 as MNHEY and CDR2 as SVGAGI. The chain's CDR3 is CASRPGLKNEQFF. The CDR3 DNA sequence: TGTGCCAGCAGGCCGGGACTCAAAAATGAGCAGTTCTTC.